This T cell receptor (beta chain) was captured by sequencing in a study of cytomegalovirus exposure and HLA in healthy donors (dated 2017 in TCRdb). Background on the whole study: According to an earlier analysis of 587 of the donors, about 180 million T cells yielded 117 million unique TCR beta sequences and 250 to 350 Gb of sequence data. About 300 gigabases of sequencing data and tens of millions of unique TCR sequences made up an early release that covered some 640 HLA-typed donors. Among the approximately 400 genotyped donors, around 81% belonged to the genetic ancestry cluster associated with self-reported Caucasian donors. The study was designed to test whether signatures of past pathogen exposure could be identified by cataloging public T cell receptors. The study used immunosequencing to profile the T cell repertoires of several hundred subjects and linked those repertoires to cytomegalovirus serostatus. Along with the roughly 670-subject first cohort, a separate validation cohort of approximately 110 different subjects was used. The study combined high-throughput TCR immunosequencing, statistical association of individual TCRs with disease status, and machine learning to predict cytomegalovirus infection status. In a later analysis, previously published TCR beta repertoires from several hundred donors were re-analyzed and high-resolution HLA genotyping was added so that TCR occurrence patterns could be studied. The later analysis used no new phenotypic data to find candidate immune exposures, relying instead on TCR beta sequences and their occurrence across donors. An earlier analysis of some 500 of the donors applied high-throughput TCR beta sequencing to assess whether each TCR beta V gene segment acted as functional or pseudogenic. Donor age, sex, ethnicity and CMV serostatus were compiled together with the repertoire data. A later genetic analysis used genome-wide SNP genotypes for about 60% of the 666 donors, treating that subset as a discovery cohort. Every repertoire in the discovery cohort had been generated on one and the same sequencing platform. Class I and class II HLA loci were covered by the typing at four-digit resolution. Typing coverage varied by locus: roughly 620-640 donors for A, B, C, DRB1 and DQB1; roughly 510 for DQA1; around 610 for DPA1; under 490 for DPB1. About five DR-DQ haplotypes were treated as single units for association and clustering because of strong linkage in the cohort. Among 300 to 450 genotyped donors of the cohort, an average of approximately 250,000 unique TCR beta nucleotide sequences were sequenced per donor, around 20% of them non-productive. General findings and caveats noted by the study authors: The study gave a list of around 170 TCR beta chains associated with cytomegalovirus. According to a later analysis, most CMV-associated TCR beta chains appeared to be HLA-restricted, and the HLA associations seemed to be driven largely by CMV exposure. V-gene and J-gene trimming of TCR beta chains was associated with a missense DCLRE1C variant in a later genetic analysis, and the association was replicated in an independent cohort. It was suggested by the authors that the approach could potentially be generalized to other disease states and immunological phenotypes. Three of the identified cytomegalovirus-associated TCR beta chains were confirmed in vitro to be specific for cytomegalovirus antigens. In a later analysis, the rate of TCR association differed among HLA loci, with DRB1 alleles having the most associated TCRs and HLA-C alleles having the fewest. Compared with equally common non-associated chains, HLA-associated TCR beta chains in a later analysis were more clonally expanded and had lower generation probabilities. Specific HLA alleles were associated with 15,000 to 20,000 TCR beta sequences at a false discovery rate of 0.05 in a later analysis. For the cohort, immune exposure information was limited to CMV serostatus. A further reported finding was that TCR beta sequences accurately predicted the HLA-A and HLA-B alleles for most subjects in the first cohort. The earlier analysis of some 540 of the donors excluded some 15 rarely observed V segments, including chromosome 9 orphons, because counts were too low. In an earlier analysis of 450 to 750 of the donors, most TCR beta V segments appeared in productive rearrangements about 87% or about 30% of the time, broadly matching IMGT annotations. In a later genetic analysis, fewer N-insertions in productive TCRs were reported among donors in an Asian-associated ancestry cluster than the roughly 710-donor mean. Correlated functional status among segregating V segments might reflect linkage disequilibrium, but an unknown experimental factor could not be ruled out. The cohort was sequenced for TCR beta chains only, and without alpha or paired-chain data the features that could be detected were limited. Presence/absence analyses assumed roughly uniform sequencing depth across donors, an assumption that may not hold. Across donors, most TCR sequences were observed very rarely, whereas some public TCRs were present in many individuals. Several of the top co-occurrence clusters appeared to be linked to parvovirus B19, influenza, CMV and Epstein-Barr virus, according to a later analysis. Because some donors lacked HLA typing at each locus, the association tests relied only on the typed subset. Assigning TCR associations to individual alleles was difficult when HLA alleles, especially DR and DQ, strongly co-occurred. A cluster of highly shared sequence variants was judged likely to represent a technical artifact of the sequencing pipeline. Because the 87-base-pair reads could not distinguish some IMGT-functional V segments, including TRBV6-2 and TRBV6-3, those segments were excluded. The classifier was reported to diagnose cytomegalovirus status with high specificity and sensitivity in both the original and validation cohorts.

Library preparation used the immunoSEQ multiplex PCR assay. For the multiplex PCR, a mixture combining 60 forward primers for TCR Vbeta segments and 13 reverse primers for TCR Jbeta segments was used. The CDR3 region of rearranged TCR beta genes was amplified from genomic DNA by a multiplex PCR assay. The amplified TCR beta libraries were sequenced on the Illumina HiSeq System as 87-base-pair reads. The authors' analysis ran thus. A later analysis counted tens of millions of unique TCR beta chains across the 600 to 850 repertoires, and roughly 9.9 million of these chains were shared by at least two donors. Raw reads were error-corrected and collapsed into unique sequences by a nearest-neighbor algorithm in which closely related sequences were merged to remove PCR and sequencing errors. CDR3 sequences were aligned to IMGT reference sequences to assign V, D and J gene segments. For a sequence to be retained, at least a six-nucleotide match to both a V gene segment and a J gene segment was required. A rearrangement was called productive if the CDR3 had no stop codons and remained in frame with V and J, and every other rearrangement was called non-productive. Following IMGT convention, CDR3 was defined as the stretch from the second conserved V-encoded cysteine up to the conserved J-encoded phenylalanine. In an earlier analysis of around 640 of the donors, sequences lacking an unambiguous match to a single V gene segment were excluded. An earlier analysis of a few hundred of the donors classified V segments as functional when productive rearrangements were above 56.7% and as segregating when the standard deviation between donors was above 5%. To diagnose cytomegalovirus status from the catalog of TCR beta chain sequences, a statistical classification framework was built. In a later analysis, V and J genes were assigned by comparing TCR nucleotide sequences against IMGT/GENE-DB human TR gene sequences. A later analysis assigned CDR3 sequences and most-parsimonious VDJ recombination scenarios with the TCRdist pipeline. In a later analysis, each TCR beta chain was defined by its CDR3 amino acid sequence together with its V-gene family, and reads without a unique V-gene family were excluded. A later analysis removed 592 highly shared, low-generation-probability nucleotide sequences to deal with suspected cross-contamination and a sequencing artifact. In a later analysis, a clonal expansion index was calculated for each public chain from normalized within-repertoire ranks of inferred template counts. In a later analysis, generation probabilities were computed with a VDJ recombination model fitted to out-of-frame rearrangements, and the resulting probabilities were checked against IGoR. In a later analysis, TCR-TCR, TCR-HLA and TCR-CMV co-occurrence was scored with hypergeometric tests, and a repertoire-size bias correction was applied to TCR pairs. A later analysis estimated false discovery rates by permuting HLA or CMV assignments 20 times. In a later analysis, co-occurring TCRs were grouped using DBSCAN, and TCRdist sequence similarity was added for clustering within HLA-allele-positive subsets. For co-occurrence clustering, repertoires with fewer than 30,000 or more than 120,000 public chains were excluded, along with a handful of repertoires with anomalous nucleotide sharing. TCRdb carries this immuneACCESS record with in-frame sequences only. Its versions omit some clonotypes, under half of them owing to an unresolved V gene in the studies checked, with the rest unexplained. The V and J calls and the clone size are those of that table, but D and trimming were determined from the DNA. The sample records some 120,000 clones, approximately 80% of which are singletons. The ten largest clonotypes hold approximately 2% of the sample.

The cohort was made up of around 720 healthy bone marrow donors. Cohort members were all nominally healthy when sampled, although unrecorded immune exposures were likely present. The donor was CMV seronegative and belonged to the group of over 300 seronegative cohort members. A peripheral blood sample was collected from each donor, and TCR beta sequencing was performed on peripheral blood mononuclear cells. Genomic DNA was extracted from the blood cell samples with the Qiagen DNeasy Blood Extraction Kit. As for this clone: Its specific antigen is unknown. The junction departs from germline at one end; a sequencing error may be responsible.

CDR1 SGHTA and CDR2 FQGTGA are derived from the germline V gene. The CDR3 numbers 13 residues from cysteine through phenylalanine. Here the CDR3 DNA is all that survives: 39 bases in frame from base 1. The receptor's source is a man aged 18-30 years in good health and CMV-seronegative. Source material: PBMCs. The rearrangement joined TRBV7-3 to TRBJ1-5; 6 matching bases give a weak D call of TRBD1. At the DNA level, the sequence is TGTACCAGCAGCTCCGGACAGAATCAGCCCCAGCATTTT. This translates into CTSSSGQNQPQHF.